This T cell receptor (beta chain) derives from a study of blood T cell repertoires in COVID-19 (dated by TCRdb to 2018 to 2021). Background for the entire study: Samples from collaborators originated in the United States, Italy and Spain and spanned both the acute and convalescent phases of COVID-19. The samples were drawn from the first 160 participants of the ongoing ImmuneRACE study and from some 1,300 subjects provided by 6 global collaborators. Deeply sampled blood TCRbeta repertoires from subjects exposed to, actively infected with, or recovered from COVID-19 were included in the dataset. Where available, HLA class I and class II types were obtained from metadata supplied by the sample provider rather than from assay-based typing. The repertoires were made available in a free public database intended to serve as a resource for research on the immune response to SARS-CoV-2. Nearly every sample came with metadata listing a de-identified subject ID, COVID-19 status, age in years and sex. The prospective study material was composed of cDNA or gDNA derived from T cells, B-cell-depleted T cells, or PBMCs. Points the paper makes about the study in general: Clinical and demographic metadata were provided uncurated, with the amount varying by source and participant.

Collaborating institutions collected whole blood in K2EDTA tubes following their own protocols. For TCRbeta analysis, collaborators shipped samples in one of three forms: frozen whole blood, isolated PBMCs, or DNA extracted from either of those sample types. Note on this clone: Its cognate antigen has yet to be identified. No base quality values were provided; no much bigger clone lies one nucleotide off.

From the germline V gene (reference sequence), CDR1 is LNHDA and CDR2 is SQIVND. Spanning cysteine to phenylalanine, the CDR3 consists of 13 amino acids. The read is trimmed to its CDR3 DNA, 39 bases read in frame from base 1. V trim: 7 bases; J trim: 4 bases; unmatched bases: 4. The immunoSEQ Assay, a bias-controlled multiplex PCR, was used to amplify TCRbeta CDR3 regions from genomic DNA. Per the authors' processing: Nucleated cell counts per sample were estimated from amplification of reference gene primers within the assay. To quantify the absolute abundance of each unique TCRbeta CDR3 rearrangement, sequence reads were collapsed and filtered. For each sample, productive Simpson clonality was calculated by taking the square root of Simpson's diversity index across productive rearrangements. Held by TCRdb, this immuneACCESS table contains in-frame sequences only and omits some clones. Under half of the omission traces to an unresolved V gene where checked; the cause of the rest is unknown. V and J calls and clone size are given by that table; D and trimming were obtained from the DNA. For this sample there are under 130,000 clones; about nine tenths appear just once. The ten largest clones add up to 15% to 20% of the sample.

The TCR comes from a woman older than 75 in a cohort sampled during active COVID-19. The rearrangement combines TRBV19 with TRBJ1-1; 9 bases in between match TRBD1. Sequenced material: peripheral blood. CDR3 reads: CASIKTGGTEAFF. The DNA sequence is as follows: TGTGCCAGTATAAAGACAGGGGGCACTGAAGCTTTCTTT.